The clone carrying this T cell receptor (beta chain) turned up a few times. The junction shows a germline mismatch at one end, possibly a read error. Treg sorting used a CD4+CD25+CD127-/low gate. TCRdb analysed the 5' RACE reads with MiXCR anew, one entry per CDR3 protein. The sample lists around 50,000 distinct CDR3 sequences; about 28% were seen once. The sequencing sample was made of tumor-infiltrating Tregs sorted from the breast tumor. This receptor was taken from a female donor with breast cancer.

The CDR3 region is CAGSLDRGSTDTQYF. The CDR3 DNA is TGTGCCGGCAGCTTAGATCGGGGCAGCACAGATACGCAGTATTTT. The chain combines TRBV11-2 with TRBJ2-3; either TRBD1 or TRBD2 may supply D (5 bases each). CDR3 size: 15 residues. Germline CDR1 is SGHAT and CDR2 is FQNNGV.